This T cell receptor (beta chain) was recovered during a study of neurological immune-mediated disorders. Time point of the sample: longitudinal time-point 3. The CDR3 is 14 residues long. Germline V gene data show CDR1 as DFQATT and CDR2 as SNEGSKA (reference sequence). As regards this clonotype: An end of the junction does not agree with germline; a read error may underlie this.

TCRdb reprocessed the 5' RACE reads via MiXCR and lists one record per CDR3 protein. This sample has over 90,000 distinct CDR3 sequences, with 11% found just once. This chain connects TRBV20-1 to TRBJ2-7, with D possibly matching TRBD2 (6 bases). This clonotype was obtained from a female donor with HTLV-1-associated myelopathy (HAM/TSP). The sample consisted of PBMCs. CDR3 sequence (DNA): TGCAGTGCTACCGTCGGAGGGTTCACCTACGAGCATTACTTC. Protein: CSATVGGFTYEHYF.